These T cell receptor beta chains were read from a single sample in a study of blood T cell repertoires in COVID-19. Only in-frame clones appear in the TCRdb table, and some are missing; sequencing was by immunoSEQ multiplex PCR. This sample has roughly 150,000 clones, with roughly 85% found just once. Sequenced material: PBMCs or T cells enriched from blood (not recorded which). Receptor source: a woman in her 70s in a cohort exposed to, infected with or recovered from COVID-19 (not recorded which). CDR3s include the opening cysteine and the closing phenylalanine or tryptophan. Each record gives: V gene, J gene, CDR3 protein.

TRBV9	TRBJ1-2	CASSVGGAGGYTF
TRBV4-2	TRBJ1-2	CASSQRQGMDYGYTF
TRBV4-3	TRBJ2-2	CASSQERTGGGGSGGELFF
TRBV28	TRBJ2-5	CASSLPGTGEETQYF
TRBV5-4	TRBJ1-2	CASVQAAANYGYTF
TRBV4-1	TRBJ2-2	CASSQDPGLPTGELFF
TRBV7-9	TRBJ1-1	CASSLMEGRRTEAFF
TRBV5-4	TRBJ2-7	CASSPGGREQYF
TRBV10-2	TRBJ1-2	CASSETVVGGYTF
TRBV2	TRBJ1-4	CASTPDRLEKLFF
TRBV27	TRBJ1-4	CASRQGAGEKLFF
TRBV11-2	TRBJ1-1	CASSLGGVNTEAFF
TRBV28	TRBJ2-7	CASSYGQYEQYF
TRBV11-3	TRBJ2-7	CASSLDLRSYEQYF
TRBV15	TRBJ2-2	CATSRTVNGELFF
TRBV19	TRBJ1-6	CASSIGGQDNSPLHF
TRBV27	TRBJ2-5	CASSLSPERTQYF
TRBV24-1	TRBJ2-3	CATAGGLGDTQYF
TRBV27	TRBJ2-1	CASSFKLAGNVARFF
TRBV27	TRBJ1-1	CASTQSGWNTEAFF
TRBV7-2	TRBJ1-4	CASSHTGGYEKLFF
TRBV19	TRBJ1-3	CASRSFSGNTIYF
TRBV7-9	TRBJ1-1	CASSPEGQGRAFF
TRBV4-3	TRBJ2-7	CASSLTSGSSREQYF
TRBV19	TRBJ2-2	CASSTQYTGELFF
TRBV28	TRBJ1-2	CASSLEGAGSSYGYTF
TRBV18	TRBJ2-1	CASSTTVQNEQFF
TRBV28	TRBJ1-3	CASGLAARTSSGGNTIYF
TRBV10-3	TRBJ2-5	CAISESMETQYF
TRBV10-3	TRBJ2-1	CAIRGSSGSSYNEQFF
TRBV29-1	TRBJ2-3	CSVPSSGSDTQYF
TRBV18	TRBJ2-7	CASSPPSGVSYEQYF
TRBV7-6	TRBJ1-2	CASSLAGTGGYTF
TRBV7-8	TRBJ1-2	CASSLELTGFYGYTF
TRBV5-1	TRBJ1-1	CASSLLGNTEAFF
TRBV7-2	TRBJ2-3	CASSYGGSDTQYF
TRBV18	TRBJ2-3	CASTNKDTQYF
TRBV19	TRBJ1-1	CASSPGPTEAFF
TRBV29-1	TRBJ2-7	CSLGWLAAYEQYF
TRBV4-2	TRBJ2-3	CASSLALRYTDTQYF
TRBV18	TRBJ2-2	CASSLDRGNTGELFF
TRBV20-1	TRBJ1-1	CSASAGANTEAFF
TRBV28	TRBJ2-7	CASTPGGAGGNEQYF
TRBV6-5	TRBJ1-1	CASSYGQGVGNTEAFF
TRBV4-2	TRBJ2-2	CASTRQGRNTGELFF
TRBV28	TRBJ2-1	CATVLAGGYNEQFF
TRBV28	TRBJ2-2	CASSFGTGRAGELFF
TRBV29-1	TRBJ1-4	CSVVGGGDATNEKLFF
TRBV7-9	TRBJ1-4	CASSLAVPRPGHGKLFF
TRBV7-3	TRBJ2-1	CASSLNGPRNNEQFF
TRBV28	TRBJ1-4	CASSRSGTGGEKLFF
TRBV28	TRBJ2-5	CASSFPLTPGGTDQETQYF
TRBV11-3	TRBJ2-3	CASSSGTSGSIYTQYF